These 29 T cell receptor beta chains were all obtained from the same sample, sequenced in a study of OX40 agonist ivuxolimab in advanced cancers. Clones were read by immunoSEQ multiplex PCR, and TCRdb kept only the in-frame ones, dropping some. The sample shows roughly 100,000 clones, 90% of them seen only once. The sample was CD4+ or CD8+ T cells sorted from blood, taken in a trial of the OX40 agonist ivuxolimab. Receptors originate from an adult with an advanced solid tumor such as melanoma, head and neck, liver or kidney cancer.

This chain links TRBV5-5 with TRBJ1-4, with D unclear. Trimming stripped 5 bases from V and 4 bases from J, with 15 bases between. Germline CDR1 and CDR2: SGHKS and YYEKEE (reference sequence). The CDR3 covers 15 residues. CDR3 residues: CASRDGVWGNEKLFF. In DNA form, the CDR3 reads TGTGCCAGCAGGGATGGGGTGTGGGGTAATGAAAAACTGTTTTTT.

This chain connects TRBV5-5 to TRBJ2-7; no definite D call. The V end was cut by 4 bases, the J end by 2 bases, with 19 bases between. This CDR3 spans 16 amino acids. Germline loops: CDR1 SGHKS, CDR2 YYEKEE (reference sequence). CDR3 in amino acids: CASSPDVASRAYEQYF. The CDR3 bases are TGTGCCAGCAGCCCGGATGTGGCCTCCCGCGCCTACGAGCAGTACTTC.

V and J are TRBV5-1 and TRBJ1-1; D call uncertain. This CDR3 is built from 14 residues. Germline assignment: CDR1 SGHRS and CDR2 YFSETQ. With 0 bases removed from V and 1 base from J, the gap between germline ends came to 7 bases. CDR3 sequence: CASSLDRGNTEAFF. The CDR3 DNA follows: TGCGCCAGCAGCTTGGACAGAGGGAACACTGAAGCTTTCTTT. The full variable domain, in which reference TRBV5-1 and TRBJ1-1 provide the parts outside the CDR3, is KAGVTQTPRYLIKTRGQQVTLSCSPISGHRSVSWYQQTPGQGLQFLFEYFSETQRNKGNFPGRFSGRQFSNSRSEMNVSTLELGDSALYLCASSLDRGNTEAFFGQGTRLTVV.

The rearrangement joins TRBV30 to TRBJ2-1; D unresolved. This CDR3 comprises 15 residues. Between the trimmed V and J ends, which lost 0 bases and 4 bases, there was a span of 13 bases. Germline V CDR1 and CDR2: GTSNPN, SVGIG (reference sequence). The DNA of the CDR3 is TGTGCCTGGAGTGTACTGCTACGGAGTTACAATGAGCAGTTCTTC. It is translated as CAWSVLLRSYNEQFF.

This chain links TRBV4-3 with TRBJ1-2; 9 bases map to TRBD1. The CDR3 spans 15 residues. With 0 bases clipped from V and 5 bases from J, the junction kept 4 bases outside the gene matches. The germline V gene has CDR1 LGHNA and CDR2 YSLEER. The CDR3 protein is CASSQDWGQGYGYTF. DNA of the CDR3: TGCGCCAGCAGCCAAGATTGGGGACAGGGTTATGGCTACACCTTC.

V gene TRBV7-8 combines with J gene TRBJ2-1; TRBD2 agrees at 10 bases. The J segment lost 9 bases and the V segment lost 2 bases, leaving 10 bases of the junction unmatched. The CDR3 runs to 16 residues. Germline V CDR1 and CDR2: SGHVS, FQNEAQ. DNA of the CDR3: TGTGCCAGCAGCTTATCTCTAGCGGGAGTTCGAAGTGAGCAGTTCTTC. It specifies CASSLSLAGVRSEQFF.

This clone appeared a single time. The chain couples TRBV9 to TRBJ2-3, with 7 positions matching TRBD2. The CDR3 covers 16 residues. V lost 0 bases, J lost 4 bases, and 8 bases stayed unmatched. Germline V gene data show CDR1 as SGDLS and CDR2 as YYNGEE. The CDR3 loop is CASSVGGGTDADTQYF. CDR3 nucleotide sequence: TGTGCCAGCAGCGTAGGGGGAGGGACCGACGCAGATACGCAGTATTTT.

The chain has TRBV7-9 and TRBJ1-2; 12 nucleotides agree with TRBD1. Germline V gives CDR1 SEHNR, CDR2 FQNEAQ (reference sequence). The CDR3 sequence is 16 residues long. The junction had 10 bases not matched to a gene; V was cut back by 5 bases and J by 6 bases. In DNA form, the CDR3 reads TGTGCCAGCAGCAGTTATTTGGGACAGGGGGCGCATGGCTACACCTTC. It specifies CASSSYLGQGAHGYTF.

The chain uses TRBV11-3 and TRBJ2-5, with TRBD2 as a possible D gene (7 bases). Trimming took 5 bases from V and 5 from J, leaving 15 bases between them. CDR1 is SGHNT and CDR2 is YENEEA in the germline V gene. CDR3 size: 14 residues. DNA for the CDR3: TGTGCCAGCAGCGCATGGGGGGGGCTTGAGACCCAGTACTTC. Translated: CASSAWGGLETQYF.

On this clone itself: Sequence at one end of the junction differs from germline and may be a read error. The rearrangement links TRBV5-4 to TRBJ2-5, with 10 bases that match TRBD2. The CDR3 is 17 residues long. Germline-derived CDR1 and CDR2 are SGHNT and YYREEE (reference sequence). CDR3 DNA: TGTGCCGGCAGCTCCGATCTAGCGGGAGTTGGGGAGGAGACCCAGTACTTC. Its translation: CAGSSDLAGVGEETQYF.

The chain carries TRBV29-1 and TRBJ2-7; 7 positions agree with TRBD2. CDR1 is SQVTM and CDR2 is ANQGSEA in the germline V gene. The CDR3 consists of 13 residues. In nucleotides, the CDR3 is TGCAACAAACCCGGGGAGGGCCGGTACGAGCAGTACTTC. It is translated as CNKPGEGRYEQYF.

This clone occurred once. This chain connects TRBV11-3 to TRBJ2-5, with a tentative D call TRBD1 (5 bases). The CDR3 runs 14 residues. CDR1 and CDR2 (germline): SGHNT, YENEEA. With 1 base removed from V and 5 bases from J, the gap between germline ends came to 11 bases. CDR3: CASSLVQGGETQYF. CDR3 coding DNA: TGTGCCAGCAGCTTAGTCCAGGGTGGCGAGACCCAGTACTTC.

This sequence joins TRBV19 and TRBJ1-2; no clear D gene. Deletions cut 5 bases from V and 3 bases from J, with 25 bases between. Per the germline V gene, CDR1 is LNHDA and CDR2 is SQIVND (reference sequence). This CDR3 is built from 18 residues. This chain's CDR3 is CASSPYTTGLGGYYGYTF. CDR3 nucleotide sequence: TGTGCCAGTAGTCCCTACACTACGGGCCTCGGAGGGTACTATGGCTACACCTTC.

This clone was seen a single time. The same CDR3 arises from other DNA sequences in this sample as well. The gene calls are TRBV19 and TRBJ2-5; D is ambiguous. V was shortened by 3 bases and J by 2 bases, with 7 bases between the two germline ends. The CDR3 contains 13 residues. Germline-derived CDR1 and CDR2 are LNHDA and SQIVND (reference sequence). This chain's CDR3 is CASSMGQQETQYF. The CDR3 DNA reads as TGTGCCAGTAGTATGGGTCAGCAAGAGACCCAGTACTTC.

This rearrangement joins TRBV7-6 to TRBJ2-7; weak D call: TRBD1 (6 bases). With 3 bases removed from V and 3 bases from J, the gap between germline ends came to 15 bases. The CDR3 length is 15 residues. The V gene's germline CDR1 is SGHVS and CDR2 FNYEAQ. CDR3 bases: TGTGCCAGCAGCTTTGCTCAGGGGCTGGGCTACGAGCAGTACTTC. Translating gives CASSFAQGLGYEQYF.

V gene TRBV4-3 combines with J gene TRBJ2-1; 9 nucleotides line up with TRBD2. The ends lost 1 base at V and 1 base at J; junction bases unmatched: 20. The CDR3 spans 22 residues. Germline CDR1 reads LGHNA; CDR2 reads YSLEER. The CDR3 region has the DNA TGCGCCAGCAGCCAAGTGGCGGGATTACTAGCGGGCATTCTAAGGTCCTACAATGAGCAGTTCTTC. Translation: CASSQVAGLLAGILRSYNEQFF.

This clone turned up a few times. The J gene is TRBJ1-5, the V gene TRBV9; D is unresolved. This CDR3 has 13 residues. CDR1 is SGDLS and CDR2 is YYNGEE in the germline V gene. Trimming removed 2 bases from V and 7 bases from J, with 10 bases in between. CDR3 nucleotide sequence: TGTGCCAGCAGCGTTGGGCCCTGGCAGCCCCAGCATTTT. Its protein is CASSVGPWQPQHF. Full variable domain (remainder filled in from reference TRBV9 and TRBJ1-5): DSGVTQTPKHLITATGQRVTLRCSPRSGDLSVYWYQQSLDQGLQFLIQYYNGEERAKGNILERFSAQQFPDLHSELNLSSLELGDSALYFCASSVGPWQPQHFGDGTRLSIL.

The gene calls are TRBV11-2 and TRBJ1-2; D not certain. The germline V gene has CDR1 SGHAT and CDR2 FQNNGV. The CDR3 spans 14 residues. V lost 7 bases, J lost 8 bases, and 20 bases lay in between. The CDR3 here is CASTLSRGVQGYTF. The CDR3 DNA is TGTGCCAGCACACTATCCCGGGGTGTGCAGGGCTACACCTTC.

This clone was seen just once. This chain's CDR3 is CASSLRTGGYQPQHF. In DNA form, the CDR3 reads TGTGCCAGCAGCTTAAGGACAGGGGGATACCAGCCCCAGCATTTT. This chain uses TRBV7-2 with TRBJ1-5; 10 bases match TRBD1. V lost 2 bases, J lost 7 bases, and 5 bases stayed unmatched. Germline V gene sequence: CDR1 SGHTA, CDR2 FQGNSA. This CDR3 is 15 amino acids long.

Points on this clone: Sequence at one end of the junction differs from germline and may be a read error. The rearrangement uses TRBV20-1 and TRBJ2-7; D not certain. This CDR3 spans 10 amino acids. Per germline, CDR1 DFQATT and CDR2 SNEGSKA (reference sequence). CDR3 in amino acids: CSARVYEQYF. The CDR3 DNA reads as TGCAGTGCGAGAGTCTACGAGCAGTACTTC.

This chain connects TRBV30 to TRBJ2-7; the match to TRBD2 covers 7 bases. In germline, CDR1 is GTSNPN, CDR2 SVGIG (reference sequence). Trimming removed 4 bases from V and 6 bases from J; junction bases left unmatched: 12. There are 14 residues in the CDR3. The CDR3 coding sequence is TGTGCCTGGACTTATTCGGGAGGAGTACCCGAGCAGTACTTC. Amino acids: CAWTYSGGVPEQYF.

This clone appeared once. The CDR3 spells CASSPGQGAAGQPQHF. The CDR3 nucleotides are TGTGCCAGCAGCCCGGGACAGGGGGCAGCGGGTCAGCCCCAGCATTTT. The chain has TRBV5-6 and TRBJ1-5; TRBD1 matches at 12 bases. The J segment lost 6 bases and the V segment lost 4 bases, leaving 8 bases of the junction unmatched. Germline V CDR1 and CDR2: SGHDT, YYEEEE. The CDR3 is 16 amino acids. The variable domain in full, with the rest retrieved from reference TRBV5-6 and TRBJ1-5, is DAGVTQSPTHLIKTRGQQVTLRCSPKSGHDTVSWYQQALGQGPQFIFQYYEEEERQRGNFPDRFSGHQFPNYSSELNVNALLLGDSALYLCASSPGQGAAGQPQHFGDGTRLSIL.

The J gene is TRBJ2-5, the V gene TRBV5-4; TRBD1 might be the D (7 bases). CDR1 is SGHNT and CDR2 is YYREEE in the germline V gene (reference sequence). Trimming took 2 bases from V and 5 from J, leaving 13 bases between them. CDR3 length: 14 residues. The CDR3: CASSLPGGRETQYF. The CDR3 nucleotides read TGTGCCAGCAGCTTACCAGGGGGGCGTGAGACCCAGTACTTC.

The J gene is TRBJ2-1, the V gene TRBV7-9; weak D call: TRBD2 (5 bases). This CDR3 region has 14 residues. Germline V lookup: CDR1 SEHNR, CDR2 FQNEAQ (reference sequence). V was clipped by 5 bases and J by 6 bases, with 14 bases between them. In DNA, the CDR3 is TGTGCCAGCAGCCAGACGGGGTGGGGCAATGAGCAGTTCTTC. Its translation: CASSQTGWGNEQFF. Complete variable domain (other parts from reference TRBV7-9 and TRBJ2-1): DTGVSQNPRHKITKRGQNVTFRCDPISEHNRLYWYRQTLGQGPEFLTYFQNEAQLEKSRLLSDRFSAERPKGSFSTLEIQRTEQGDSAMYLCASSQTGWGNEQFFGPGTRLTVL.

This chain uses TRBV7-2 with TRBJ2-5; tentatively, D is TRBD2 (5 bases). Germline V lookup: CDR1 SGHTA, CDR2 FQGNSA. The CDR3 consists of 12 residues. Trimming cost V 5 bases and J 4 bases, with 8 bases left between them. CDR3 nucleotides: TGTGCCAGCAGCCGGACTTCAGAGACCCAGTACTTC. This codes for CASSRTSETQYF.

The chain recombines TRBV30 with TRBJ2-7; 8 positions match TRBD1. J was trimmed by 7 bases and V by 6 bases; bases with no gene match: 14. Germline V lookup: CDR1 GTSNPN, CDR2 SVGIG (reference sequence). This CDR3 is 14 amino acids long. This CDR3 is CACTRNRGYNEQYF. Written as DNA, the CDR3 is TGTGCCTGCACGCGGAACAGGGGGTATAATGAGCAGTACTTC.

The gene calls are TRBV9 and TRBJ2-2; 8 nucleotides match TRBD1. Germline CDR1 and CDR2: SGDLS and YYNGEE. This CDR3 region has 19 residues. The V segment lost 4 bases and the J segment 5 bases; nucleotides outside the gene matches: 19. CDR3 amino acids: CASSSLKGQALKGTGELFF. The CDR3 DNA is TGTGCCAGCAGCTCGTTAAAGGGACAGGCCTTAAAGGGTACCGGGGAGCTGTTTTTT.

This chain uses TRBV11-3 with TRBJ2-1, with D hard to call. Deletions cut 5 bases from V and 0 bases from J, with 11 bases between. The CDR3 consists of 15 residues. Germline CDR1 SGHNT, CDR2 YENEEA. CDR3 amino acids: CASSPREDSYNEQFF. CDR3 nucleotide sequence: TGTGCCAGCAGCCCCCGCGAGGACTCCTACAATGAGCAGTTCTTC.

The V gene is TRBV18, the J gene TRBJ1-1, with TRBD1 matching over 7 bases. Germline V gene lookup returns CDR1 KGHSH and CDR2 LQKENI. Trimming cost V 0 bases and J 4 bases; bases outside gene matches: 5. This CDR3 comprises 15 residues. CDR3 sequence (DNA): TGTGCCAGCTCACCACCGTTAGGGGGCGGCACTGAAGCTTTCTTT. Its protein product is CASSPPLGGGTEAFF.